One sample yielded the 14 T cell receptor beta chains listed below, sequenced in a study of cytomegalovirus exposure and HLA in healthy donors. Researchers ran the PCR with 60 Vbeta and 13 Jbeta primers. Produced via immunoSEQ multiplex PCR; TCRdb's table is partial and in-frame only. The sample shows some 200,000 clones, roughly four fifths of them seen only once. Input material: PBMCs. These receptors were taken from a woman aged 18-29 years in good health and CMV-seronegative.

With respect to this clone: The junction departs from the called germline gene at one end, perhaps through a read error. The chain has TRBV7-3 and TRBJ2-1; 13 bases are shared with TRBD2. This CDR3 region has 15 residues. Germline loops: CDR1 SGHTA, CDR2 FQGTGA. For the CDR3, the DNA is TGTGCCAGCACCTTACTAGCGGGAGGGCGGCATGAGCAGTTCTTC. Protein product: CASTLLAGGRHEQFF.

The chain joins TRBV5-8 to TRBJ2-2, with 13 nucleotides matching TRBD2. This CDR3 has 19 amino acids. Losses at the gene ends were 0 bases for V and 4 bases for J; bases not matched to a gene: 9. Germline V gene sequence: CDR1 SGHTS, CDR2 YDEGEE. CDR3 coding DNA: TGTGCCAGCAGCTTGGAAAGGACTAGCGGGGGCTGGGGCACCGGGGAGCTGTTTTTT. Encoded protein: CASSLERTSGGWGTGELFF.

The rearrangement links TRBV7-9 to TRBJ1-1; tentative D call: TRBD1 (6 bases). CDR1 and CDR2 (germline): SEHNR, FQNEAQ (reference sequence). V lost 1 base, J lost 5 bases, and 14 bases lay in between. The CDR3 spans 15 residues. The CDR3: CASSLVAGVETEAFF. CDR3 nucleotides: TGTGCCAGCAGCTTAGTCGCAGGGGTTGAAACTGAAGCTTTCTTT.

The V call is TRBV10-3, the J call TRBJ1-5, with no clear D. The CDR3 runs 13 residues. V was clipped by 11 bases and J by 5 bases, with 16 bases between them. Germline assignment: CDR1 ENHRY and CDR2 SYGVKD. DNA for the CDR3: TGTGCCCCCCGGGGTAATCACCATCAGCCCCAGCATTTT. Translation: CAPRGNHHQPQHF.

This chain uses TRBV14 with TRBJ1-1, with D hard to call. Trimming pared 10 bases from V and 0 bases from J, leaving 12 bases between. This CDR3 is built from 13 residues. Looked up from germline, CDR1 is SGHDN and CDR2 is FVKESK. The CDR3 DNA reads TGTGCCATCGCGAGCGGGCTGAACACTGAAGCTTTCTTT. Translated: CAIASGLNTEAFF.

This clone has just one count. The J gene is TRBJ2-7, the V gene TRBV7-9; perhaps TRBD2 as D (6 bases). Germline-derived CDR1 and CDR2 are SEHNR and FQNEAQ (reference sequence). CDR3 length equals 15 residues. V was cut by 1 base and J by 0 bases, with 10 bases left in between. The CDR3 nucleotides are TGTGCCAGCAGCTTAGATCGGGGGAGCTCCTACGAGCAGTACTTC. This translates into CASSLDRGSSYEQYF.

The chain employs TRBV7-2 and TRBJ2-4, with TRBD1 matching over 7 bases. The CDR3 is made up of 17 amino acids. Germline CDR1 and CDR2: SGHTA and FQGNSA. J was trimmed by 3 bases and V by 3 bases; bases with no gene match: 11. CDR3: CASSFGSTGVGKNIQYF. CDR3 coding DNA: TGTGCCAGCAGCTTTGGCAGCACAGGGGTTGGCAAAAACATTCAGTACTTC.

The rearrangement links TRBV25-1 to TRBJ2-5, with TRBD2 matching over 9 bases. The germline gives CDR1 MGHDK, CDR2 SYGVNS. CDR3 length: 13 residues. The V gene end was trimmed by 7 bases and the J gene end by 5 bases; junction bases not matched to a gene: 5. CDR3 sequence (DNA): TGTGCCAGCACGGGACTAGCTGGGGAGACCCAGTACTTC. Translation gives CASTGLAGETQYF. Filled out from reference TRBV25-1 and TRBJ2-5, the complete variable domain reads EADIYQTPRYLVIGTGKKITLECSQTMGHDKMYWYQQDPGMELHLIHYSYGVNSTEKGDLSSESTVSRIRTEHFPLTLESARPSHTSQYLCASTGLAGETQYFGPGTRLLVL.

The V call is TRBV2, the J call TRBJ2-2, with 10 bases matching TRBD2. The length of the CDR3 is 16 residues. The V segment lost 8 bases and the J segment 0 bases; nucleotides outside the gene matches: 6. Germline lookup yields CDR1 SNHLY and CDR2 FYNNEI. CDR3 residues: CASGLAGAPNTGELFF. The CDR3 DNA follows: TGTGCCAGCGGGCTAGCGGGGGCCCCGAACACCGGGGAGCTGTTTTTT.

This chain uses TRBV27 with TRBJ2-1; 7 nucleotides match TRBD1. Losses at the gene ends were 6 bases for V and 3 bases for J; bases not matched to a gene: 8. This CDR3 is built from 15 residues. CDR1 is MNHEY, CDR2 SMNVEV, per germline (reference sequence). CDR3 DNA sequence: TGTGCCAGCAGCCTGACCCGGACAGGCTACAATGAGCAGTTCTTC. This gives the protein CASSLTRTGYNEQFF.

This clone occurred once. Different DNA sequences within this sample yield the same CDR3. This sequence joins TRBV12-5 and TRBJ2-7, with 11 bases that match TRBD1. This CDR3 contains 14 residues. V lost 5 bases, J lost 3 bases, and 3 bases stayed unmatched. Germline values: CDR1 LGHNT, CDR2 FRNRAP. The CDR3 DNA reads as TGTGCTAGTGGTCTGGGACAGGGGGACTACGAGCAGTACTTC. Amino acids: CASGLGQGDYEQYF.

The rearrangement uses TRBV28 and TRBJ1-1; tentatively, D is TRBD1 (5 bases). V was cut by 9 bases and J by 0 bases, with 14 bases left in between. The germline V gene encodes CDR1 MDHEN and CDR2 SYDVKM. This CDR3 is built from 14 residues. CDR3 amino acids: CASSWGSVNTEAFF. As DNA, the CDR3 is TGTGCCAGTTCTTGGGGCAGCGTGAACACTGAAGCTTTCTTT.

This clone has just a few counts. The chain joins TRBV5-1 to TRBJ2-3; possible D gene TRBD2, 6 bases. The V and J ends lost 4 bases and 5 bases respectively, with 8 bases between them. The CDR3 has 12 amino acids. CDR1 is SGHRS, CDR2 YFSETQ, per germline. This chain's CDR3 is CASSPSEDTQYF. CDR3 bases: TGCGCCAGCAGCCCTAGCGAAGATACGCAGTATTTT. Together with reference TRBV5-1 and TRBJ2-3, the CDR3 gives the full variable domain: KAGVTQTPRYLIKTRGQQVTLSCSPISGHRSVSWYQQTPGQGLQFLFEYFSETQRNKGNFPGRFSGRQFSNSRSEMNVSTLELGDSALYLCASSPSEDTQYFGPGTRLTVL.

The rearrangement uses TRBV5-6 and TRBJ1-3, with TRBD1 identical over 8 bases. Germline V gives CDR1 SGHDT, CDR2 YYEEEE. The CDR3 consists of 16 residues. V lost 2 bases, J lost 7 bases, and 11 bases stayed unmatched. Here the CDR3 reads CASSFQGAAGPNTIYF. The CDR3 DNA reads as TGTGCCAGCAGCTTTCAGGGGGCGGCGGGCCCGAACACCATATATTTT.